This T cell receptor beta chain was found in a study of breast tumors, draining lymph nodes, adjacent tissues. Axillary draining lymph nodes of breast cancer patients supplied the node samples. MiXCR, run by TCRdb on the multiplex PCR reads, gives a single entry per CDR3 protein. The data show approximately 250,000 distinct CDR3 sequences, nearly 35% seen once. CDR1 is PRHDT, CDR2 FYEKMQ, per germline (reference sequence). The CDR3 sequence is 17 residues long. The V and J ends lost 0 bases and 3 bases, in that order; junction bases with no gene match: 5. This clonotype originated in a female donor with breast cancer. Some clones in this sample may be carry-over from other donors' samples. V gene TRBV13 combines with J gene TRBJ1-6; 7 bases agree with TRBD1. The source material was axillary lymph node tissue. The CDR3, as DNA: TGTGCCAGCAGCTTAGGCGCCAGGGGGTACTATAATTCACCCCTCCACTTT. Its protein is CASSLGARGYYNSPLHF.